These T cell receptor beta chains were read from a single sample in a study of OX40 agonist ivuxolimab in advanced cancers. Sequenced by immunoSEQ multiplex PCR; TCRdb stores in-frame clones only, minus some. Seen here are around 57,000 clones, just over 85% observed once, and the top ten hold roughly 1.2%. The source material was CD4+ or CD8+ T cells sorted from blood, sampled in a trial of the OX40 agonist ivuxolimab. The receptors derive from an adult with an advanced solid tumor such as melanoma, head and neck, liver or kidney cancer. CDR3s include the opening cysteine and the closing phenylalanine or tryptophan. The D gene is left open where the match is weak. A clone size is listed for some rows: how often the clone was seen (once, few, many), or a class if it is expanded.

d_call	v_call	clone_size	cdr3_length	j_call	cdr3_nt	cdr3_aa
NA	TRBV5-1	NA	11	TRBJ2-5	TGCGCCAGCAGCACAATGGAGACCCAGTACTTC	CASSTMETQYF
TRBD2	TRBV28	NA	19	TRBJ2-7	TGTGCCAGCAGTCCCTCATTGGGACTAGCGGGAGCTGTACTCGACGAGCAGTACTTC	CASSPSLGLAGAVLDEQYF
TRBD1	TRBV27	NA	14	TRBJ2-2	TGTGCCAGCAGTACCACAGGGGGTCACGGGGAGCTGTTTTTT	CASSTTGGHGELFF
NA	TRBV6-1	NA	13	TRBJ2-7	TGTGCCAGCAAGGGACCGAGCTCCTACGAGCAGTACTTC	CASKGPSSYEQYF
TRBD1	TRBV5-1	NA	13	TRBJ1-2	TGCGCCAGCAGCGATAGGGGGCGCGATGGCTACACCTTC	CASSDRGRDGYTF
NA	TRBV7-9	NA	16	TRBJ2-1	TGTGCCAGCAGCTTAGGTGGAGGGCGCGCCTACAATGAGCAGTTCTTC	CASSLGGGRAYNEQFF
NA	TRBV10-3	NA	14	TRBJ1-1	TGTGCCATCGGGGGCGGGGATATGAACACTGAAGCTTTCTTT	CAIGGGDMNTEAFF
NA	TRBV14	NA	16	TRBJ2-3	TGTGCCAGCAGCCAAGCCCTAAACTCTTACACAGATACGCAGTATTTT	CASSQALNSYTDTQYF
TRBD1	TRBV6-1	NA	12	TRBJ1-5	TGTGCCAGCGGAACAGGGGTTCAGCCCCAGCATTTT	CASGTGVQPQHF
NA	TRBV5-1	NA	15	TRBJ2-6	TGCGCCAGCAGCTTGGATCCGGCTGGGGCCAACGTCCTGACTTTC	CASSLDPAGANVLTF
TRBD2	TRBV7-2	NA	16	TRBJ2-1	TGTGCCAGCAGCTTAGTTAGCGGGAGGGCCGTGGATGAGCAGTTCTTC	CASSLVSGRAVDEQFF
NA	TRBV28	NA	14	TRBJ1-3	TGTGCCAGCAGTTTCGTTCACTCTGGAAACACCATATATTTT	CASSFVHSGNTIYF
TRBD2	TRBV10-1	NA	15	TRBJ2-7	TGCGCCAGCAGCCCACGGGCGGGAGAACGCTACGAGCAGTACTTC	CASSPRAGERYEQYF
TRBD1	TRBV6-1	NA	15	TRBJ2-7	TGTGCCAACAGTGAAGTAGGAGACAGGGGGGACGAGCAGTACTTC	CANSEVGDRGDEQYF
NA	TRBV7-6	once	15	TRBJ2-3	TGTGCCAGCAGCTTAGAACAGGGTTTCACCATAACGCAGTATTTT	CASSLEQGFTITQYF
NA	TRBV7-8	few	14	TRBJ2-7	TGTGCCAGCAGCTTATTACTAAGCTCCTACGAGCAGTACTTC	CASSLLLSSYEQYF
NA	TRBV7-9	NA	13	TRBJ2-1	TGTGCCAGCAGCTTAGATTTCCGGGATGAGCAGTTCTTC	CASSLDFRDEQFF
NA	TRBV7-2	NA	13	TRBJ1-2	TGTGCCAGCAGCTCCATGACAGACTATGGCTACACCTTC	CASSSMTDYGYTF
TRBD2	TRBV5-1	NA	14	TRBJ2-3	TGCGCCAGCAGCTTTAGCGGGAGCACAGATACGCAGTATTTT	CASSFSGSTDTQYF
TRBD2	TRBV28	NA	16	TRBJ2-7	TGTGCCAGCAGTCGGAAGACTAGCGGGAGTAGGTACGAGCAGTACTTC	CASSRKTSGSRYEQYF
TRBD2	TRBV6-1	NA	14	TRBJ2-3	TGTGCCAGCACTTTAGCGGGCTTCACAGATACGCAGTATTTT	CASTLAGFTDTQYF
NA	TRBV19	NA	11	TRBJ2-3	TGTGCCAGTAGGGGAACAGATACGCAGTATTTT	CASRGTDTQYF
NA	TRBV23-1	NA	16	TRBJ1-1	TGCGCCAGCAGTCAATCTATAGAGGTGGGGGGCACTGAAGCTTTCTTT	CASSQSIEVGGTEAFF
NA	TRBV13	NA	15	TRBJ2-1	TGTGCCAGCAGCTTGCAGACTGAGACCTACAATGAGCAGTTCTTC	CASSLQTETYNEQFF
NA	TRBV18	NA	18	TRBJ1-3	TGTGCCAGCTCCCAACTGGGAAACGGAGGTCTCTCTGGAAACACCATATATTTT	CASSQLGNGGLSGNTIYF
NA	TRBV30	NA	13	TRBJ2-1	TGTGCCTGGTCCCGGGATACCTACAATGAGCAGTTCTTC	CAWSRDTYNEQFF